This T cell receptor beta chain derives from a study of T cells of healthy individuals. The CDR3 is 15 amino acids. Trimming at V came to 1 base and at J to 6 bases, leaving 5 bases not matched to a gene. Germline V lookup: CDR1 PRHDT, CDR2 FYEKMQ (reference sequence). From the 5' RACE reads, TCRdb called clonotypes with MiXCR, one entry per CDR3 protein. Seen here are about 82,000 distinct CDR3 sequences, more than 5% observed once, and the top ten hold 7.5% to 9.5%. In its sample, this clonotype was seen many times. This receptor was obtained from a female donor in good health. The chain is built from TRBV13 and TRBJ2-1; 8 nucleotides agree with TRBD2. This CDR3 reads CASSLVSGTSNEQFF. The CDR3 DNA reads TGTGCCAGCAGCTTAGTTAGCGGGACCAGCAATGAGCAGTTCTTC.